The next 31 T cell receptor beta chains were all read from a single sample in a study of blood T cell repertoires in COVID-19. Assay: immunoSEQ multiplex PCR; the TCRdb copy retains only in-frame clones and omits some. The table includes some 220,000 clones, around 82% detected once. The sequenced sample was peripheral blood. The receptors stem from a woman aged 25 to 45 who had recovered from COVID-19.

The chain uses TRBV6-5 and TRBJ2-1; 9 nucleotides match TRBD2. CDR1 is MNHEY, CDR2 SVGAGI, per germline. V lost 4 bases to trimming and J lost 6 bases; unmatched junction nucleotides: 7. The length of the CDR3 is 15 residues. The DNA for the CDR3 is TGTGCCAGCAGTTCTTCTAGCGGGACTCCCAATGAGCAGTTCTTC. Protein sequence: CASSSSSGTPNEQFF.

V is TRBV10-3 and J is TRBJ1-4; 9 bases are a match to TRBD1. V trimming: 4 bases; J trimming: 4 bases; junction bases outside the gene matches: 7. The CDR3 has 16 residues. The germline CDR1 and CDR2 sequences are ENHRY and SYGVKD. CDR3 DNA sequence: TGTGCCATCAGTGGAGGACAGGGGAGGGGTAATGAAAAACTGTTTTTT. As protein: CAISGGQGRGNEKLFF.

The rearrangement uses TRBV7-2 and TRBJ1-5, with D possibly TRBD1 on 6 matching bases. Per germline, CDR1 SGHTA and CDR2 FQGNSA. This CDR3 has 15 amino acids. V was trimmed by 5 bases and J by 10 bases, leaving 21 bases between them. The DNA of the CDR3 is TGTGCCAGCAGCCGCACCGGGGACACCCAACCTCCCCAGCATTTT. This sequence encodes CASSRTGDTQPPQHF.

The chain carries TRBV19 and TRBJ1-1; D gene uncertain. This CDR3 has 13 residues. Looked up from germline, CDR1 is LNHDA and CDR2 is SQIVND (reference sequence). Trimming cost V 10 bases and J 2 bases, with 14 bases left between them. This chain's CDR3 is CATSGSLNTEAFF. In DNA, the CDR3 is TGTGCCACTAGCGGGTCATTAAACACTGAAGCTTTCTTT.

The CDR3 loop reads CASSRQGDEQYF. CDR3 sequence (DNA): TGTGCCAGCAGTCGACAGGGGGACGAGCAGTACTTC. This chain joins TRBV6-6 and TRBJ2-7, with TRBD1 identical over 9 bases. Per the germline V gene, CDR1 is MNHNY and CDR2 is SVGAGI (reference sequence). The CDR3 contains 12 residues. After removal of 5 bases from V and 5 bases from J, the junction contained 1 base not matched to a gene.

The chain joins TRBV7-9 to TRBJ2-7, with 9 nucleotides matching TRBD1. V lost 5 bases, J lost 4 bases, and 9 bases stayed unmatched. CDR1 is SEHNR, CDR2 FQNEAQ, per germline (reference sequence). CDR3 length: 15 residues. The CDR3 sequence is CASSPRQGGIYEQYF. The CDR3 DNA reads TGTGCCAGCAGCCCTCGACAGGGGGGGATTTACGAGCAGTACTTC.

CDR3 sequence (DNA): TGCGCCAGCAGCTCAGTTTATTCCACAGATACGCAGTATTTT. Amino acids: CASSSVYSTDTQYF. This chain links TRBV5-1 with TRBJ2-3; D gene ambiguous. The V end was cut by 3 bases, the J end by 2 bases, with 10 bases between. Per the germline V gene, CDR1 is SGHRS and CDR2 is YFSETQ. The CDR3 consists of 14 residues.

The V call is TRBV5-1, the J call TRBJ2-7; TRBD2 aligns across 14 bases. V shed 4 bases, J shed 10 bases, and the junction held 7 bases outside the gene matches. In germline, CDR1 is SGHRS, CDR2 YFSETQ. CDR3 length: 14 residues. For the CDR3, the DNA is TGCGCCAGCAGCCCAACGGGACTAGCGGGAGACCAGTACTTC. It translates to CASSPTGLAGDQYF.

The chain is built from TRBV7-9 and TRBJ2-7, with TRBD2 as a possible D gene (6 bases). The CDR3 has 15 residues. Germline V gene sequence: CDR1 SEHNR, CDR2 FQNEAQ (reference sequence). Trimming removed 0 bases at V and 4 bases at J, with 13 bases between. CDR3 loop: CASSLADGGRYEQYF. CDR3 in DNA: TGTGCCAGCAGCTTAGCGGACGGGGGTAGGTACGAGCAGTACTTC. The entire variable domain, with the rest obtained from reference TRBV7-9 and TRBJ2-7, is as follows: DTGVSQNPRHKITKRGQNVTFRCDPISEHNRLYWYRQTLGQGPEFLTYFQNEAQLEKSRLLSDRFSAERPKGSFSTLEIQRTEQGDSAMYLCASSLADGGRYEQYFGPGTRLTVT.

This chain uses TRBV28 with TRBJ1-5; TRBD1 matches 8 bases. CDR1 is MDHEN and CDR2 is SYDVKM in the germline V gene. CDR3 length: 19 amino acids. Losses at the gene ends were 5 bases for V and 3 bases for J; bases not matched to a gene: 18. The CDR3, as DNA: TGTGCCAGCAGTCCCTTCCGGACAGGGTGGGATAGAGACAATCAGCCCCAGCATTTT. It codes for CASSPFRTGWDRDNQPQHF.

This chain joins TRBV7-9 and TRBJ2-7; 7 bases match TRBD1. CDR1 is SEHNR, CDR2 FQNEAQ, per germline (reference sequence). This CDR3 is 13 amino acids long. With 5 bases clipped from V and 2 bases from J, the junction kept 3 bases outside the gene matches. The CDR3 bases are TGTGCCAGCAGCACAGGGACAGCCTACGAGCAGTACTTC. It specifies CASSTGTAYEQYF.

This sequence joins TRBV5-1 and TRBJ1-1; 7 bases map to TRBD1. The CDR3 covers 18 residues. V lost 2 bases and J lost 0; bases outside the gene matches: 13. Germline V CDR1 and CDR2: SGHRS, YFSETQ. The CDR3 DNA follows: TGCGCCAGCAGCTTAACTGGTGGGTTGACAGGGATGAACACTGAAGCTTTCTTT. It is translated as CASSLTGGLTGMNTEAFF. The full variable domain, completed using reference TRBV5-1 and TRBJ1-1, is KAGVTQTPRYLIKTRGQQVTLSCSPISGHRSVSWYQQTPGQGLQFLFEYFSETQRNKGNFPGRFSGRQFSNSRSEMNVSTLELGDSALYLCASSLTGGLTGMNTEAFFGQGTRLTVV.

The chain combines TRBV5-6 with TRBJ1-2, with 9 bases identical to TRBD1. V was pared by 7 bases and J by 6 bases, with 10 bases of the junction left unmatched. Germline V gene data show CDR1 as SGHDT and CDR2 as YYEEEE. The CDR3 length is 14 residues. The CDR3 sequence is CASLGTGIYDGYTF. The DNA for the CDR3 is TGTGCCAGCTTGGGGACAGGGATATACGATGGCTACACCTTC.

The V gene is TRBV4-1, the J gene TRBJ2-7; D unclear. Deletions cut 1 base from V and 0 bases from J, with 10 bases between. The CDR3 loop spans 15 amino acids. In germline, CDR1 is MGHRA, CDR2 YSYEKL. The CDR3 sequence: CASSQGLVSSYEQYF. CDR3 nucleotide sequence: TGCGCCAGCAGCCAAGGGCTAGTAAGCTCCTACGAGCAGTACTTC.

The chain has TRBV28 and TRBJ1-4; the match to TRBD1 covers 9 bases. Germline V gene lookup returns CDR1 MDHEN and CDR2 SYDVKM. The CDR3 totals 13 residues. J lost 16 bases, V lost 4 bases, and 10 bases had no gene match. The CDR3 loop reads CASSYGTGRVKFF. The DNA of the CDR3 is TGTGCCAGCAGTTACGGGACAGGGAGGGTTAAGTTTTTT. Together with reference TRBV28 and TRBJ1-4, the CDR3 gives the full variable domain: DVKVTQSSRYLVKRTGEKVFLECVQDMDHENMFWYRQDPGLGLRLIYFSYDVKMKEKGDIPEGYSVSREKKERFSLILESASTNQTSMYLCASSYGTGRVKFFGSGTQLSVL.

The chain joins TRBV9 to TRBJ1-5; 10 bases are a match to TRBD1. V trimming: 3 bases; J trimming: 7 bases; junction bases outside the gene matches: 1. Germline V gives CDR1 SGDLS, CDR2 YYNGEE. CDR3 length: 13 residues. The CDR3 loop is CASSGDRGQPQHF. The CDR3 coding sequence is TGTGCCAGCAGCGGGGACAGGGGCCAGCCCCAGCATTTT.

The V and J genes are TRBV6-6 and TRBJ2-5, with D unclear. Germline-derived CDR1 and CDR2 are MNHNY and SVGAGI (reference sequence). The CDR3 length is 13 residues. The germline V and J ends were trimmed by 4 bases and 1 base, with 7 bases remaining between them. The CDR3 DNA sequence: TGTGCCAGCAGTTCTAACCTCCAAGAGACCCAGTACTTC. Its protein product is CASSSNLQETQYF.

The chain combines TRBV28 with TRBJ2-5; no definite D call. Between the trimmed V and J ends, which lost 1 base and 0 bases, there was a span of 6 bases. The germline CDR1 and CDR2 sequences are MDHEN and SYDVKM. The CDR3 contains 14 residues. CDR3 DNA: TGTGCCAGCAGTTTATTTGCGAACCAAGAGACCCAGTACTTC. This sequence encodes CASSLFANQETQYF.

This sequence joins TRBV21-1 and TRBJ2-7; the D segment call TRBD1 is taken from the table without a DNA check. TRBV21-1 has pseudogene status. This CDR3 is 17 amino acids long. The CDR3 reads CASSAGTPGRHTDEQYF. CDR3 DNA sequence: TGTGCCAGCAGCGCCGGAACTCCAGGGCGTCATACGGACGAGCAGTACTTC.

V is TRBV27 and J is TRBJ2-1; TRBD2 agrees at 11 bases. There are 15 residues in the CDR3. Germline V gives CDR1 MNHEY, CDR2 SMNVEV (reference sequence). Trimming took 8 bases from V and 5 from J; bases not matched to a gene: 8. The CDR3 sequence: CASAIASGRHNEQFF. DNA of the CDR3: TGTGCCAGCGCCATCGCTAGCGGGAGGCACAATGAGCAGTTCTTC.

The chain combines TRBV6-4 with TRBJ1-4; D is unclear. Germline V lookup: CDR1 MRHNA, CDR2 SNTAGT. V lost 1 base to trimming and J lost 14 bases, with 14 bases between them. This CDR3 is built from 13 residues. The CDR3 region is CASSDFADGRLFF. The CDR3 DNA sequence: TGTGCCAGCAGTGACTTCGCGGACGGGAGGCTGTTTTTT.

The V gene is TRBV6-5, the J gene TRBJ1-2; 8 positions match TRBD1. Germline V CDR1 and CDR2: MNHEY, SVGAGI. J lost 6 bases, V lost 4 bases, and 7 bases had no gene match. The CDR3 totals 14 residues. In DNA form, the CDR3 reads TGTGCCAGCAGTTTGATTCAGGGGGCTCATGGCTACACCTTC. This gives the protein CASSLIQGAHGYTF.

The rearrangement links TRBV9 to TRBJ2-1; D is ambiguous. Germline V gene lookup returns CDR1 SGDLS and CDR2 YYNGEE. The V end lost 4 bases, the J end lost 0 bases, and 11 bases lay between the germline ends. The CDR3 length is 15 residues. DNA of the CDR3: TGTGCCAGCAGCCCTTGGGCCAGCTCCTACAATGAGCAGTTCTTC. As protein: CASSPWASSYNEQFF. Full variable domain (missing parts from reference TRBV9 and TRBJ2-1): DSGVTQTPKHLITATGQRVTLRCSPRSGDLSVYWYQQSLDQGLQFLIQYYNGEERAKGNILERFSAQQFPDLHSELNLSSLELGDSALYFCASSPWASSYNEQFFGPGTRLTVL.

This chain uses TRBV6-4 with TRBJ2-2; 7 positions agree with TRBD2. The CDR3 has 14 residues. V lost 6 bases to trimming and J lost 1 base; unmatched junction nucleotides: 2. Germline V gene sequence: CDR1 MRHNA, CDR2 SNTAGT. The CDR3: CASRSSGNTGELFF. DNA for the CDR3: TGTGCCAGCAGATCTAGCGGGAACACCGGGGAGCTGTTTTTT.

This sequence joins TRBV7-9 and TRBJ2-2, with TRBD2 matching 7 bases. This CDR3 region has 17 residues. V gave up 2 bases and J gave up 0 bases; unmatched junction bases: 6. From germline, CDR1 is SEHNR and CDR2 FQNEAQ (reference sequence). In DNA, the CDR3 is TGTGCCAGCAGCTTATTACCCGGGAGGCCGAACACCGGGGAGCTGTTTTTT. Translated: CASSLLPGRPNTGELFF.

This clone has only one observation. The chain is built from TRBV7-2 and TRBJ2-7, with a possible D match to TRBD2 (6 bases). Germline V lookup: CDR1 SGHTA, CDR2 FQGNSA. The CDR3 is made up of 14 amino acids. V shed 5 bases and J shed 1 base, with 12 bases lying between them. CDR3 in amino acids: CASSLGRRSYEQYF. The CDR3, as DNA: TGTGCCAGCAGCCTCGGGAGACGGTCCTACGAGCAGTACTTC.

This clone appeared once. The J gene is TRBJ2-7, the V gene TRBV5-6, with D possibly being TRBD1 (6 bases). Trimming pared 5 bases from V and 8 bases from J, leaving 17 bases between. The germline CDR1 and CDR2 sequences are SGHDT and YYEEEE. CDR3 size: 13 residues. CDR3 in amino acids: CASSLRDTPQQYF. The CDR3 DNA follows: TGTGCCAGCAGTTTACGGGACACCCCCCAGCAGTACTTC. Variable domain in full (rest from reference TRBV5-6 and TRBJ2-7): DAGVTQSPTHLIKTRGQQVTLRCSPKSGHDTVSWYQQALGQGPQFIFQYYEEEERQRGNFPDRFSGHQFPNYSSELNVNALLLGDSALYLCASSLRDTPQQYFGPGTRLTVT.

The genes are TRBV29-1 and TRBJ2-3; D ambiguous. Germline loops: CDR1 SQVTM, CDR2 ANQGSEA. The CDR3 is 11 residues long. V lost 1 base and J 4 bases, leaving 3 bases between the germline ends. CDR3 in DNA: TGCAGCGTTGAAGGCGCAGATACGCAGTATTTT. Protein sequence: CSVEGADTQYF.

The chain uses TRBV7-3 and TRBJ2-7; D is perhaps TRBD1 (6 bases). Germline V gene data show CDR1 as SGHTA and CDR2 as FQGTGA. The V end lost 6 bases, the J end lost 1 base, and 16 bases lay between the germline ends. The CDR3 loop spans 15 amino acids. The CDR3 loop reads CASRGRGYTSYEQYF. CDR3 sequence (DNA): TGTGCCAGCAGAGGTAGGGGGTATACATCCTACGAGCAGTACTTC.

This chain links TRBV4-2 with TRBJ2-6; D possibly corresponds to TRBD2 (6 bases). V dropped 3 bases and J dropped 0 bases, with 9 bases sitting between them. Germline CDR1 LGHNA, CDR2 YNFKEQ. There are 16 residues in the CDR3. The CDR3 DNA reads TGTGCCAGCAGCCAGACCGGGAGCTCTGGGGCCAACGTCCTGACTTTC. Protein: CASSQTGSSGANVLTF.

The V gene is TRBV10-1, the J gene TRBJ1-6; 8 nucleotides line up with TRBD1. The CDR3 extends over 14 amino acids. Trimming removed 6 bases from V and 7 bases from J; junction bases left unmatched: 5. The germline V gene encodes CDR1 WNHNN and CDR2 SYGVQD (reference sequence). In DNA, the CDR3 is TGCGCCAGCAGCAAGGGACAGGACAATTCACCCCTCCACTTT. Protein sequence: CASSKGQDNSPLHF.